Described below is a single TCR beta chain sequence and its context. This sample stems from a study of blood T cell repertoires in COVID-19. Study-wide context: COVID-19 samples collected from the United States, Italy and Spain covered acute and convalescent phases.

The assay was immunoSEQ multiplex PCR, and TCRdb's table has in-frame clones only and misses some. The table lists about 220,000 clones, roughly 84% of them singletons, with 9.7% in the top ten. V was cut by 1 base and J by 4 bases, with 12 bases left in between. CDR3 length: 15 amino acids. The germline V gene encodes CDR1 LNHDA and CDR2 SQIVND (reference sequence). V gene TRBV19 combines with J gene TRBJ2-3, with a possible D match to TRBD1 (6 bases). This receptor was taken from a man in his fifties or sixties with active or convalescent COVID-19. The material sequenced was peripheral blood. CDR3 region: CASSIGGQGPDTQYF. In DNA form, the CDR3 reads TGTGCCAGTAGTATAGGGGGGCAGGGCCCAGATACGCAGTATTTT.